This TCR beta chain originates from a study of T cells after posttransplantation cyclophosphamide. Regarding the study as a whole: TRB clonality was highly associated with recipient CMV seropositivity and reactivation. Blood and skin or GI T cell repertoires showed limited TRB overlap.

Remarks on this clone: Its specificity is not known.

V gave up 6 bases and J gave up 5 bases; unmatched junction bases: 9. The CDR3 has 15 residues. Germline-derived CDR1 and CDR2 are MNHEY and SVGAGI. The method was immunoSEQ multiplex PCR; TCRdb's version includes in-frame clones alone and lacks a portion of them. Found here are about 28,000 clones, 86% of them singletons; the top ten hold roughly 3.4%. The chain links TRBV6-5 to TRBJ2-2; 7 bases line up with TRBD1. The clonotype comes from a man between 50 and 59 years old. Sequencing was done on a sample of PBMCs. The CDR3 here is CASRATGVWTGELFF. Written as DNA, the CDR3 is TGTGCCAGCAGAGCTACAGGGGTTTGGACCGGGGAGCTGTTTTTT.